The rows below give T cell receptor beta chains drawn from one sample of a study of blood T cell repertoires in COVID-19. Only in-frame clones appear in the TCRdb table, and some are missing; sequencing was by immunoSEQ multiplex PCR. The data show about 300,000 clones, with approximately 81% seen just once and 2% to 3% held by the top ten. The sequencing input was PBMCs or T cells enriched from blood (not recorded which). The source is a woman in her 50s who had recovered from COVID-19. Each CDR3 is given with its conserved first and last residue. A D gene is named only where the DNA matches it firmly. Only part of the rows carry a size: once, few, many, or a class if the clone is expanded.

cdr3_aa cdr3_nt d_call clone_size j_call v_call
CASSSVRGSTDTQYF TGCGCCAGCAGCAGTGTCAGGGGCAGCACAGATACGCAGTATTTT . . TRBJ2-3 TRBV5-1
CAISEEVSPLHF TGTGCCATCAGTGAGGAGGTTTCACCCCTCCACTTT . . TRBJ1-6 TRBV10-3
CATGTGVRFSNQPQHF TGTGCCACTGGGACAGGGGTTCGTTTTAGCAATCAGCCCCAGCATTTT TRBD1 . TRBJ1-5 TRBV19
CASSLVRGTGRSYNEQFF TGTGCCAGCAGCTTAGTCCGTGGGACAGGGCGCTCCTACAATGAGCAGTTCTTC TRBD1 . TRBJ2-1 TRBV7-8
CASSHRDRVSSGANVLTF TGTGCCAGCAGTCACCGGGACAGGGTTTCCTCTGGGGCCAACGTCCTGACTTTC TRBD1 . TRBJ2-6 TRBV9
CAWNDPSYEQYF TGTGCCTGGAATGATCCTAGCTACGAGCAGTACTTC . . TRBJ2-7 TRBV30
CASSLGRNGRVGQPQHF TGTGCCAGTAGTCTGGGGCGTAATGGAAGGGTTGGTCAGCCCCAGCATTTT . once TRBJ1-5 TRBV19
CASSFSAGYYEQFF TGTGCCAGCAGCTTTTCAGCGGGATATTATGAGCAGTTCTTC TRBD2 . TRBJ2-1 TRBV5-5
CASSQDSGQVGGYTF TGTGCCAGCAGCCAAGATTCTGGACAGGTGGGTGGCTACACCTTC TRBD1 once TRBJ1-2 TRBV3-1/TRBV3-2
CASSRFPGQGGPGELFF TGTGCCAGCAGTCGGTTTCCGGGACAGGGTGGACCCGGGGAGCTGTTTTTT TRBD1 . TRBJ2-2 TRBV28
CASSEWVQGTKNIQYF TGTGCCAGCAGTGAATGGGTGCAGGGGACCAAAAACATTCAGTACTTC . . TRBJ2-4 TRBV2
CASSFTGTSGRREQFF TGTGCCAGCAGCTTTACCGGGACTAGCGGGAGGCGTGAGCAGTTCTTC TRBD2 . TRBJ2-1 TRBV7-2
CASSVVSYGGMNEQFF TGTGCCAGCAGCGTAGTATCTTACGGGGGGATGAATGAGCAGTTCTTC TRBD2 . TRBJ2-1 TRBV9
CASSAASGRAGEQFF TGTGCCAGCAGCGCAGCTAGCGGGAGGGCCGGGGAGCAGTTCTTC TRBD2 few TRBJ2-1 TRBV9
CATSEPGQGPYEQYF TGTGCCACCAGTGAGCCGGGACAGGGGCCCTACGAGCAGTACTTC TRBD1 once TRBJ2-7 TRBV24-1
CAISEPYGQGYEQYF TGTGCCATCAGTGAGCCATATGGACAGGGCTACGAGCAGTACTTC TRBD1 . TRBJ2-7 TRBV10-3
CASSRQWTDRFNSPLHF TGTGCCAGCAGCCGCCAATGGACTGATAGATTTAATTCACCCCTCCACTTT . . TRBJ1-6 TRBV27
CASSLGVYSHYGYTF TGTGCCAGCAGCTTGGGAGTGTACTCCCACTATGGCTACACCTTC . . TRBJ1-2 TRBV11-2
CASSRGSTDTQYF TGTGCCAGCAGTCGAGGTAGCACAGATACGCAGTATTTT . . TRBJ2-3 TRBV7-3
CASSLDRLDGTSEQYF TGTGCCAGCAGCTTAGATCGGCTAGACGGTACGTCTGAGCAGTACTTC . . TRBJ2-7 TRBV11-2
CASSIGTFHGYNEQFF TGTGCCAGTAGTATAGGCACTTTCCACGGCTACAATGAGCAGTTCTTC . . TRBJ2-1 TRBV19
CAISEGTGKLLETQYF TGTGCCATCAGCGAGGGGACAGGCAAGCTTCTGGAGACCCAGTACTTC TRBD1 . TRBJ2-5 TRBV10-3
CATSDTGDYQPQHF TGTGCCACCAGTGATACAGGGGACTATCAGCCCCAGCATTTT TRBD1 . TRBJ1-5 TRBV24-1
CASSYRTGRETQYF TGTGCCAGCAGTTACCGGACAGGGCGAGAGACCCAGTACTTC TRBD1 . TRBJ2-5 TRBV28
CASSYHRDVSYEQYF TGTGCCAGCAGTTATCACAGGGACGTGTCTTACGAGCAGTACTTC . . TRBJ2-7 TRBV6-5
CASSFELGTDTQYF TGTGCCAGCAGCTTCGAACTAGGGACAGATACGCAGTATTTT . . TRBJ2-3 TRBV7-9
CASSPPGSEQYF TGTGCCAGCTCACCCCCGGGGTCCGAGCAGTACTTC . . TRBJ2-7 TRBV18
CSVSKTTEAFF TGCAGCGTCTCGAAGACGACAGAAGCTTTCTTT . once TRBJ1-1 TRBV29-1
CASSAQRLAGGGGEQFF TGTGCCAGCAGCGCACAGAGACTAGCGGGAGGAGGAGGTGAGCAGTTCTTC TRBD2 . TRBJ2-1 TRBV7-2
CASSLTPSGGGNIQYF TGTGCCAGCAGCCTGACCCCCAGCGGGGGGGGGAACATTCAGTACTTC TRBD2 . TRBJ2-4 TRBV9
CASSPSGNTEAFF TGTGCCAGCTCACCATCGGGAAACACTGAAGCTTTCTTT . . TRBJ1-1 TRBV18
CATSDSDRDGYTF TGTGCCACCAGTGACTCTGACAGGGACGGCTACACCTTC TRBD1 . TRBJ1-2 TRBV24-1
CATSDRGSDYNEQFF TGTGCCACCAGTGATAGGGGCTCAGACTACAATGAGCAGTTCTTC . . TRBJ2-1 TRBV24-1
CASSLEASSWTGYEKLFF TGTGCCAGCAGCTTAGAAGCTTCGAGTTGGACAGGGTATGAAAAACTGTTTTTT TRBD1 . TRBJ1-4 TRBV11-2